This TCR beta chain was found in a study of T cells after yellow fever vaccination. Study in general: Investigators sorted EM, EMRA, CM and Tscm memory subsets, relying on CD3, CD45RA, CCR7 and CD95. The study's findings and limits: Abundant clonotypes from the bulk population could contaminate FACS-sorted repertoires. A small proportion of clonotypes was detected in both the CD4 and CD8 compartments.

The CDR3 totals 16 residues. The V gene's germline CDR1 is MNHEY and CDR2 SVGEGT. V lost 0 bases and J lost 3, with 15 bases in between. For TCR, cDNA came from 5'RACE template switching, which added a universal primer site and UMIs. From the 5' RACE reads, TCRdb called clonotypes with MiXCR, one entry per CDR3 protein. The data contain about 30,000 distinct CDR3 sequences, 6.3% of them singletons. The TCR was taken from a man aged 30 to 39 who received the YFV17D yellow fever vaccine. The sequencing used PBMCs, either bulk or a sorted T-cell subset (CD4+, CD8+, memory, or dextramer-sorted; not recorded which), collected on the day of the yellow fever booster vaccination. This rearrangement joins TRBV6-2 or TRBV6-3 to TRBJ2-7, with a tentative D call TRBD1 (5 bases). CDR3 loop: CASSYSPDRLGYEQYF. CDR3 coding DNA: TGTGCCAGCAGTTACTCTCCCGACAGATTGGGCTACGAGCAGTACTTC.